Below are 15 T cell receptor beta chains sequenced from a single sample in a study of technical replicates of blood from several donors (dated by TCRdb to 2016 to 2017). Libraries came from the immunoSEQ multiplex PCR assay. TCRdb mirrors the immuneACCESS table, restricted to in-frame sequences. Some clones are absent from its copies; in checked studies, under half trace to an unresolved V gene, and the reason for the others is unknown. The sample yields 75,000 to 90,000 clones; more than 80% were counted once. Approximately 0.25% of the sample goes to the ten largest clones. Sequenced: T cells isolated from PBMCs. These receptors came from a human donor in good health.

This clone was detected only once. This chain joins TRBV29-1 and TRBJ2-7; a weak D match, TRBD1 (8 bases). This CDR3 contains 18 residues. V lost 4 bases and J lost 6, with 31 bases in between. Per germline, CDR1 SQVTM and CDR2 ANQGSEA. The CDR3 is CSVVRRGKQGTGSGEQYF. The CDR3 nucleotides read TGCAGCGTTGTGAGGCGGGGGAAACAAGGGACAGGTAGCGGCGAGCAGTACTTC.

This rearrangement joins TRBV2 to TRBJ2-1; D gene uncertain. V was trimmed by 4 bases and J by 0 bases, leaving 7 bases between them. CDR1 is SNHLY and CDR2 is FYNNEI in the germline V gene. This CDR3 contains 14 residues. The CDR3 here is CASSVLSSYNEQFF. The CDR3, as DNA: TGTGCCAGCAGTGTCCTCAGCTCCTACAATGAGCAGTTCTTC.

The V call is TRBV5-4, the J call TRBJ1-6; tentatively, D is TRBD1 (6 bases). This CDR3 contains 14 residues. V was pared by 0 bases and J by 7 bases, with 8 bases between. The germline gives CDR1 SGHNT, CDR2 YYREEE (reference sequence). The CDR3 sequence is CASSLGTANSPLHF. CDR3 DNA sequence: TGTGCCAGCAGCTTGGGGACAGCAAATTCACCCCTCCACTTT.

This chain joins TRBV27 and TRBJ1-2, with TRBD1 as a possible D gene (5 bases). Germline values: CDR1 MNHEY, CDR2 SMNVEV (reference sequence). V was cut by 4 bases and J by 6 bases, with 18 bases left in between. This CDR3 has 15 residues. In DNA, the CDR3 is TGTGCCAGCAGTTCCCGGGGGGGAATAAGGCATGGCTACACCTTC. Its protein product is CASSSRGGIRHGYTF.

The chain joins TRBV9 to TRBJ1-4; D gene ambiguous. Germline V gene sequence: CDR1 SGDLS, CDR2 YYNGEE. V dropped 7 bases and J dropped 4 bases, with 14 bases sitting between them. This CDR3 is built from 14 residues. The CDR3 spells CASGVGSRNEKLFF. Written as DNA, the CDR3 is TGTGCCAGCGGTGTCGGGAGCCGTAATGAAAAACTGTTTTTT.

The chain uses TRBV6-4 and TRBJ1-3, with D possibly matching TRBD1 (5 bases). CDR3 length: 13 residues. Trimming pared 3 bases from V and 4 bases from J, leaving 7 bases between. Germline V gives CDR1 MRHNA, CDR2 SNTAGT. This CDR3 is CASSETDGNTIYF. In DNA, the CDR3 is TGTGCCAGCAGTGAGACAGACGGAAACACCATATATTTT.

The chain recombines TRBV19 with TRBJ1-2; 7 bases agree with TRBD1. Germline assignment: CDR1 LNHDA and CDR2 SQIVND (reference sequence). The length of the CDR3 is 13 residues. The ends lost 9 bases at V and 7 bases at J; junction bases unmatched: 11. The CDR3 loop is CASVTGTRRGYTF. The DNA of the CDR3 is TGTGCCAGCGTGACAGGGACGAGGCGTGGCTACACCTTC.

This chain uses TRBV6-4 with TRBJ2-7, with unresolved D. Germline V lookup: CDR1 MRHNA, CDR2 SNTAGT. Between the trimmed V and J ends, which lost 0 bases and 3 bases, there was a span of 6 bases. This CDR3 contains 13 residues. In nucleotides, the CDR3 is TGTGCCAGCAGTGACTCGAGTGGCTACGAGCAGTACTTC. It translates to CASSDSSGYEQYF.

The chain carries TRBV27 and TRBJ2-7; maybe TRBD2 (5 bases). Per the germline V gene, CDR1 is MNHEY and CDR2 is SMNVEV (reference sequence). CDR3 length: 14 amino acids. V lost 4 bases, J lost 0 bases, and 10 bases lay in between. This CDR3 is CASSSIRDSYEQYF. For the CDR3, the DNA is TGTGCCAGCAGTTCAATACGGGACTCCTACGAGCAGTACTTC.

The chain uses TRBV4-1 and TRBJ1-3; D uncertain. Trimming removed 1 base from V and 2 bases from J, with 15 bases in between. The CDR3 runs 17 residues. CDR1 and CDR2 from the germline V gene are MGHRA and YSYEKL. The CDR3 sequence is CASSQVRLGLPGNTIYF. For the CDR3, the DNA is TGCGCCAGCAGCCAAGTTCGTCTAGGACTTCCTGGAAACACCATATATTTT.

Details on this clone: The junction does not match germline at one end; this may be a read error. The CDR3 region has the DNA TGTGCCAGCAGTTATACCGGGACAGGGGGCGGGAATGGGCAGTTCTTC. Residues: CASSYTGTGGGNGQFF. V gene TRBV6-5 combines with J gene TRBJ2-1; 12 bases agree with TRBD1. This CDR3 has 16 amino acids. Germline V gene data show CDR1 as MNHEY and CDR2 as SVGAGI.

The chain has TRBV5-1 and TRBJ1-2; 11 nucleotides match TRBD1. The germline V gene has CDR1 SGHRS and CDR2 YFSETQ. This CDR3 has 14 residues. After removal of 2 bases from V and 7 bases from J, the junction contained 4 bases not matched to a gene. The CDR3 loop is CASSFGQGASGYTF. DNA of the CDR3: TGCGCCAGCAGCTTTGGACAGGGGGCGAGTGGCTACACCTTC. Full variable domain (remainder filled in from reference TRBV5-1 and TRBJ1-2): KAGVTQTPRYLIKTRGQQVTLSCSPISGHRSVSWYQQTPGQGLQFLFEYFSETQRNKGNFPGRFSGRQFSNSRSEMNVSTLELGDSALYLCASSFGQGASGYTFGSGTRLTVV.

The count of this clone is one. The chain uses TRBV28 and TRBJ2-7, with TRBD1 matching 9 bases. The CDR3 extends over 14 amino acids. V was pared by 4 bases and J by 3 bases, with 4 bases of the junction left unmatched. The V gene's germline CDR1 is MDHEN and CDR2 SYDVKM. CDR3 amino acids: CASSSGTGSYEQYF. CDR3 sequence (DNA): TGTGCCAGCAGTTCCGGGACAGGGAGCTACGAGCAGTACTTC.

This chain's CDR3 is CAWDGGGGLSYEQYF. CDR3 DNA: TGTGCCTGGGATGGTGGCGGGGGTCTCTCCTACGAGCAGTACTTC. The chain has TRBV30 and TRBJ2-7; 7 bases align to TRBD2. V was clipped by 5 bases and J by 0 bases; unmatched bases: 10. There are 15 residues in the CDR3. The germline V gene has CDR1 GTSNPN and CDR2 SVGIG (reference sequence).

The chain has TRBV27 and TRBJ2-2; a possible D gene is TRBD1 (7 bases). The germline V gene encodes CDR1 MNHEY and CDR2 SMNVEV (reference sequence). V shed 9 bases and J shed 4 bases, with 21 bases lying between them. The CDR3 runs 16 residues. CDR3 sequence (DNA): TGTGCCAGGGGGGGAAAGGGGGCTTCAATCACCGGGGAGCTGTTTTTT. Protein product: CARGGKGASITGELFF.